The next 29 T cell receptor beta chains were all read from a single sample in a study of T cell repertoires in cytomegalovirus infection. No antigens are known for them. A single record per CDR3 protein comes from TCRdb applying MiXCR to the reads. The sample contains fewer than 850,000 distinct CDR3 sequences, 25% to 30% of which appear only once. The input for sequencing was cultured CD8+ T cells from PBMCs, taken from culture after CMV antigen stimulation. The receptors were gathered from a human donor in good health (CMV status not recorded). Some clones in this sample may be carry-over from other donors' samples.

This clonotype was picked up a small number of times. The V and J genes are TRBV4-2 and TRBJ2-3; D perhaps matches TRBD2 (6 bases). The germline V gene has CDR1 LGHNA and CDR2 YNFKEQ. The V end was cut by 0 bases, the J end by 0 bases, with 13 bases between. The CDR3 runs 17 residues. The CDR3 nucleotides are TGTGCCAGCAGCCAAGAAGAAGGAGGGACTAGCACAGATACGCAGTATTTT. It specifies CASSQEEGGTSTDTQYF.

This clonotype was counted ten times or more. The J gene is TRBJ2-1, the V gene TRBV7-8; TRBD1 matches at 7 bases. V trimming: 6 bases; J trimming: 5 bases; junction bases outside the gene matches: 13. CDR1 SGHVS and CDR2 FQNEAQ come from the germline V gene. The CDR3 length is 16 residues. This CDR3 reads CASSPLVDRLDNEQFF. CDR3 sequence (DNA): TGTGCCAGCAGTCCCCTAGTGGACAGGTTGGACAATGAGCAGTTCTTC.

DNA for the CDR3: TGTGCCAGCAGTTCCCGGGCAGGGGGCGGCTTGTGGGCCCAGCATTTT. It codes for CASSSRAGGGLWAQHF. The chain uses TRBV28 and TRBJ1-5, with 8 bases fitting TRBD1. The CDR3 runs to 16 residues. The ends lost 4 bases at V and 11 bases at J; junction bases unmatched: 16. Germline V CDR1 and CDR2: MDHEN, SYDVKM.

This clonotype was detected a few times. CDR3 in DNA: TGTGCCAGCAGTCCTACCCAGACACCGAACACTGAAGCTTTCTTT. Protein product: CASSPTQTPNTEAFF. The rearrangement uses TRBV27 and TRBJ1-1; D is ambiguous. The germline V gene has CDR1 MNHEY and CDR2 SMNVEV (reference sequence). This CDR3 contains 15 residues. V was pared by 5 bases and J by 1 base, with 14 bases between.

This clonotype has at least ten counts. The genes are TRBV7-6 and TRBJ2-2; D uncertain. This CDR3 comprises 15 residues. Trimming took off 2 bases at V and 0 bases at J, with 7 bases between the two ends. CDR1 and CDR2 (germline): SGHVS, FNYEAQ. CDR3 protein: CASSLSAANTGELFF. CDR3 DNA: TGTGCCAGCAGCTTATCTGCAGCGAACACCGGGGAGCTGTTTTTT.

This clonotype appeared many times. V usage is TRBV7-6 and J usage is TRBJ2-3; D gene ambiguous. The CDR3 spans 14 residues. V was trimmed by 0 bases and J by 8 bases, leaving 12 bases between them. CDR1 and CDR2 (germline): SGHVS, FNYEAQ. The CDR3 region is CASSLAISSGTQYF. In DNA, the CDR3 is TGTGCCAGCAGCTTAGCTATATCAAGTGGTACGCAGTATTTT.

The chain combines TRBV15 with TRBJ1-5; possible D gene TRBD1, 5 bases. The CDR3 totals 15 residues. V gave up 1 base and J gave up 8 bases, with 15 bases separating them. Germline V CDR1 and CDR2: LNHNV, YYDKDF (reference sequence). Here the CDR3 reads CATSRVTRDLEPQHF. CDR3 in DNA: TGTGCCACCAGCAGAGTGACGCGGGACCTGGAGCCCCAGCATTTT.

The chain carries TRBV6-5 and TRBJ1-2; 7 nucleotides align to TRBD1. The V gene end was trimmed by 2 bases and the J gene end by 7 bases; junction bases not matched to a gene: 4. The germline gives CDR1 MNHEY, CDR2 SVGAGI. This CDR3 has 13 amino acids. The CDR3 is CASSYGDSSGYTF. The CDR3 region has the DNA TGTGCCAGCAGTTACGGGGACAGTTCTGGCTACACCTTC.

CDR3 sequence (DNA): TGTGCCACCAGCAGAGATTGGCAGGGGACGAGCACAGATACGCAGTATTTT. This translates into CATSRDWQGTSTDTQYF. The rearrangement links TRBV15 to TRBJ2-3; tentatively, D is TRBD1 (6 bases). Trimming cost V 0 bases and J 0 bases, with 13 bases left between them. In germline, CDR1 is LNHNV, CDR2 YYDKDF (reference sequence). The CDR3 loop spans 17 amino acids.

This clonotype was counted ten times or more. This chain uses TRBV7-6 with TRBJ2-7; 10 bases are a match to TRBD1. The CDR3 spans 15 residues. Germline V gene data show CDR1 as SGHVS and CDR2 as FNYEAQ. Germline trimming cut 5 bases from V and 2 bases from J; bases unmatched to any gene: 6. CDR3 region: CASSRGQGPAYEQYV. CDR3 bases: TGTGCCAGCAGCCGGGGACAGGGGCCCGCCTACGAGCAGTACGTC.

There are a few counts of this clonotype. The chain joins TRBV6-2 or TRBV6-3 to TRBJ2-1; D is perhaps TRBD1 or TRBD2 (5 bases each). Germline V gives CDR1 MNHEY, CDR2 SVGEGT. The CDR3 is 18 amino acids. V was clipped by 0 bases and J by 7 bases, with 22 bases between them. CDR3 residues: CASSYSPAGTFKRNEQFF. The CDR3 nucleotides read TGTGCCAGCAGTTACTCCCCGGCAGGGACCTTTAAGAGGAATGAGCAGTTCTTC.

This clonotype was observed a handful of times. The V and J genes are TRBV19 and TRBJ2-1; 9 bases are shared with TRBD1. Germline CDR1 reads LNHDA; CDR2 reads SQIVND (reference sequence). The CDR3 length is 15 residues. With 7 bases clipped from V and 0 bases from J, the junction kept 4 bases outside the gene matches. The CDR3 DNA sequence: TGTGCCAGTACCGAGGACAGGGGCTCCTACAATGAGCAGTTCTTC. This gives the protein CASTEDRGSYNEQFF.

This clonotype was picked up a small number of times. The chain joins TRBV13 to TRBJ1-4; D might be TRBD1 (5 bases). Looked up from germline, CDR1 is PRHDT and CDR2 is FYEKMQ (reference sequence). V was trimmed by 5 bases and J by 0 bases, leaving 16 bases between them. The length of the CDR3 is 17 residues. CDR3 region: CASSQRIRGSTNEKLFF. The CDR3 DNA reads as TGTGCCAGCAGCCAACGAATAAGGGGATCAACTAATGAAAAACTGTTTTTT.

This clonotype has only a few counts. The germline gene is not matched at one end of the junction; a read error may be the cause. The chain uses TRBV12-3 or TRBV12-4 and TRBJ2-5, with TRBD2 as a possible D gene (6 bases). CDR3 length: 13 residues. Here the CDR3 reads CASRLAVQETQYF. In nucleotides, the CDR3 is TGTGCCAGCAGGTTAGCGGTGCAAGAGACCCAGTACTTC.

The V and J genes are TRBV4-1 and TRBJ2-1, with 10 nucleotides matching TRBD2. Trimming removed 0 bases from V and 2 bases from J; junction bases left unmatched: 4. The CDR3 is 17 amino acids. Germline loops: CDR1 MGHRA, CDR2 YSYEKL. The DNA of the CDR3 is TGCGCCAGCAGCCAAGAGGGCCTAGCGGGGGCCTACAATGAGCAGTTCTTC. It translates to CASSQEGLAGAYNEQFF.

This clonotype turned up a few times. The rearrangement joins TRBV4-1 to TRBJ2-2; no clear D. Germline CDR1 reads MGHRA; CDR2 reads YSYEKL. This CDR3 is built from 14 residues. V lost 4 bases, J lost 5 bases, and 11 bases lay in between. CDR3: CASSLARSTGELFF. In DNA, the CDR3 is TGCGCCAGCAGCCTAGCCAGGTCGACCGGGGAGCTGTTTTTT.

This clonotype was counted at least ten times. The V gene is TRBV7-2, the J gene TRBJ2-7; D gene ambiguous. CDR1 is SGHTA, CDR2 FQGNSA, per germline. The CDR3 runs 15 residues. Trimming cost V 1 base and J 3 bases, with 13 bases left between them. CDR3 in amino acids: CASSLGGGSGYEQYV. CDR3 DNA sequence: TGTGCCAGCAGCTTAGGAGGCGGTTCCGGCTACGAGCAGTACGTC.

There are many counts of this clonotype. The J gene is TRBJ2-6, the V gene TRBV7-6; 10 bases are a match to TRBD1. Per the germline V gene, CDR1 is SGHVS and CDR2 is FNYEAQ. The CDR3 sequence is 21 residues long. V was pared by 3 bases and J by 4 bases, with 18 bases of the junction left unmatched. CDR3 region: CASSFGTRDRGPLGGANVLTF. The CDR3 DNA is TGTGCCAGCAGCTTCGGGACCCGGGACAGGGGTCCGTTGGGGGGGGCCAACGTCCTGACTTTC.

This clonotype appeared a few times. The chain carries TRBV6-1 and TRBJ2-1, with no clear D. V was pared by 3 bases and J by 8 bases, with 20 bases between. Germline CDR1 MNHNS, CDR2 SASEGT. CDR3 length: 16 amino acids. The chain's CDR3 is CASSEFPPMAYDEQFF. CDR3 nucleotides: TGTGCCAGCAGTGAGTTTCCGCCGATGGCGTACGATGAGCAGTTCTTC.

V gene TRBV29-1 combines with J gene TRBJ1-2; no reliable D call. Trimming removed 1 base from V and 2 bases from J, with 11 bases in between. Germline V gene data show CDR1 as SQVTM and CDR2 as ANQGSEA. This CDR3 is 14 amino acids long. CDR3: CSVEGSWTNYGYTF. CDR3 bases: TGCAGCGTTGAAGGTTCCTGGACCAACTATGGCTACACCTTC.

The CDR3 nucleotides are TGTGCCAGCACTGACGGGGAGCTGTTTTTT. Its translation: CASTDGELFF. The chain recombines TRBV12-3 or TRBV12-4 with TRBJ2-2; D not resolved. The CDR3 loop spans 10 amino acids. V lost 7 bases, J lost 7 bases, and 4 bases lay in between.

The chain combines TRBV7-2 with TRBJ1-2; possible D gene TRBD1, 6 bases. CDR1 and CDR2 (germline): SGHTA, FQGNSA. V gave up 2 bases and J gave up 5 bases, with 12 bases separating them. This CDR3 has 14 amino acids. The CDR3 DNA reads as TGTGCCAGCAGCTTAAGGGGGGTGAGGTATGGCTACACCTTC. This translates into CASSLRGVRYGYTF.

This clonotype has just a few counts. The gene calls are TRBV20-1 and TRBJ2-1, with D possibly being TRBD1 or TRBD2 (6 bases each). The V gene lost 6 bases and the J gene lost 8 bases, with 20 bases spanning the gap. The CDR3 has 14 amino acids. Per the germline V gene, CDR1 is DFQATT and CDR2 is SNEGSKA (reference sequence). The CDR3 spells CSATDDRTGDEQFF. The CDR3 DNA follows: TGCAGTGCCACGGACGACAGGACGGGGGATGAGCAGTTCTTC.

This clonotype was picked up many times. The chain recombines TRBV7-2 with TRBJ2-1; TRBD2 aligns across 15 bases. From germline, CDR1 is SGHTA and CDR2 FQGNSA. J lost 1 base, V lost 5 bases, and 9 bases had no gene match. The CDR3 spans 19 residues. The CDR3 bases are TGTGCCAGCAGCAGTAAACCGGGACTAGCGGGGGGATCCTACAATGAGCAGTTCTTC. This codes for CASSSKPGLAGGSYNEQFF.

The genes are TRBV27 and TRBJ1-1; D gene unclear. V was shortened by 5 bases and J by 7 bases, with 14 bases between the two germline ends. Germline CDR1 reads MNHEY; CDR2 reads SMNVEV (reference sequence). The CDR3 has 13 residues. This chain's CDR3 is CASSPTALLEAFF. CDR3 nucleotides: TGTGCCAGCAGTCCCACCGCGTTACTTGAAGCTTTCTTT.

The genes are TRBV6-5 and TRBJ1-2; D is uncertain. This CDR3 is 14 amino acids long. V was shortened by 2 bases and J by 4 bases, with 11 bases between the two germline ends. Looked up from germline, CDR1 is MNHEY and CDR2 is SVGAGI. CDR3: CASSYGNLAYGYTF. The CDR3, as DNA: TGTGCCAGCAGTTACGGGAATTTGGCCTATGGCTACACCTTC.

The V gene is TRBV10-3, the J gene TRBJ2-7, with D possibly matching TRBD2 (6 bases). With 2 bases removed from V and 7 bases from J, the gap between germline ends came to 15 bases. The germline V gene encodes CDR1 ENHRY and CDR2 SYGVKD. The CDR3 is 14 residues long. CDR3 region: CAISEPGLAGEQYF. The CDR3 DNA is TGTGCCATCAGTGAGCCGGGACTCGCGGGGGAGCAGTACTTC.

At least ten counts were recorded for this clonotype. The CDR3 here is CASRLAGTSYNEQFF. CDR3 coding DNA: TGTGCCAGCAGACTTGCCGGGACATCCTACAATGAGCAGTTCTTC. The chain links TRBV6-1 to TRBJ2-1; D possibly corresponds to TRBD1 (6 bases). The CDR3 totals 15 residues. Trimming cost V 6 bases and J 1 base, with 13 bases left between them. CDR1 and CDR2 from the germline V gene are MNHNS and SASEGT.

The chain combines TRBV12-3 or TRBV12-4 with TRBJ1-5, with 9 bases identical to TRBD1. The CDR3 is 14 residues long. V lost 8 bases, J lost 1 base, and 3 bases stayed unmatched. In DNA, the CDR3 is TGTGCCAGCGGGACAGGGAGAAGCAATCAGCCCCAGCATTTT. Encoded protein: CASGTGRSNQPQHF.